This T cell receptor beta chain emerged from a study of blood T cell repertoires in COVID-19. Only in-frame clones appear in the TCRdb table, and some are missing; sequencing was by immunoSEQ multiplex PCR. Of tens of thousands of clones listed, roughly 88% are singletons. From germline, CDR1 is MDHEN and CDR2 SYDVKM. The CDR3 is made up of 14 amino acids. V was trimmed by 6 bases and J by 0 bases, leaving 12 bases between them. The clonotype originates from a human donor in a cohort sampled during active COVID-19. The rearrangement uses TRBV28 and TRBJ2-7, with D possibly matching TRBD2 (6 bases). Sequenced input: peripheral blood. The CDR3: CASSPTGDSYEQYF. For the CDR3, the DNA is TGTGCCAGCAGCCCTACGGGAGACTCCTACGAGCAGTACTTC.